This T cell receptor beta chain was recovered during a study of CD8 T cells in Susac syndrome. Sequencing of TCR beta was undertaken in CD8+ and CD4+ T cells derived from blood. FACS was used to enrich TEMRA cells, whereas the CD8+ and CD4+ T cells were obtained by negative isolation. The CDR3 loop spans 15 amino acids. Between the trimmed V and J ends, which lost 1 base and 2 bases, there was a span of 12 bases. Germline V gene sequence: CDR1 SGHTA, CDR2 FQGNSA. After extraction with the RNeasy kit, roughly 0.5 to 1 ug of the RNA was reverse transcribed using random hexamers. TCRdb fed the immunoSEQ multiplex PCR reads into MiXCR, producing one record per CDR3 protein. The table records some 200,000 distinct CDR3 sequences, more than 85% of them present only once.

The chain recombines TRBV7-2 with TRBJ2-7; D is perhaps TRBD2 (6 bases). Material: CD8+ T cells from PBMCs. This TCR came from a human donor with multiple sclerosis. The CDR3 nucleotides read TGTGCCAGCAGCTTAGGAATGGAGGGAACCTACGAGCAGTACTTC. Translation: CASSLGMEGTYEQYF. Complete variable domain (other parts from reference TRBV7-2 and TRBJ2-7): GAGVSQSPSNKVTEKGKDVELRCDPISGHTALYWYRQSLGQGLEFLIYFQGNSAPDKSGLPSDRFSAERTGGSVSTLTIQRTQQEDSAVYLCASSLGMEGTYEQYFGPGTRLTVT.